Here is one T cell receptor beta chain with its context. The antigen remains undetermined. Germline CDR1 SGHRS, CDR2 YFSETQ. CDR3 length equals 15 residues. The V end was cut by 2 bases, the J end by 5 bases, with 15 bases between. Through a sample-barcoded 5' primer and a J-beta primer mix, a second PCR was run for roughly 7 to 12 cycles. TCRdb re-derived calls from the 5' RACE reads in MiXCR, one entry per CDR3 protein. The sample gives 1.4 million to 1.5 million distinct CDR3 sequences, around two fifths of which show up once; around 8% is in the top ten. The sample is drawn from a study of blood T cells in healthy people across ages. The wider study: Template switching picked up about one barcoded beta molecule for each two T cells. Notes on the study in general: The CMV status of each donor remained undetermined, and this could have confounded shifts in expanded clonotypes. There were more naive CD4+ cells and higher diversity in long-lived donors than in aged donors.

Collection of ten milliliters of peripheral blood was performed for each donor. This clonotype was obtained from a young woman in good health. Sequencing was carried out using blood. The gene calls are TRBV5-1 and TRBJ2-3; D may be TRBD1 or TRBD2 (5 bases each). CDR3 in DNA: TGCGCCAGCAGCTTTAGCGATGGGGCGGGAGATACGCAGTATTTT. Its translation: CASSFSDGAGDTQYF.